This TCR beta chain was captured in a study of shared clonotypes between healthy human individuals (dated by TCRdb to about 2020). In the study overall: A few men and two women, aged 18 to 49 years, made up the cohort. Per donor, leukapheresis produced somewhere between about 0.94 and 8.9 billion PBMCs. To increase sequencing depth and limit assay-specific biases, different laboratories used diverse techniques to prepare libraries and sequence TCR repertoires. For each donor, CD4 naive and CD4 memory were each given three plates, CD8 naive was given two plates, and CD8 memory was given one plate. The study deeply sequenced blood TCR repertoires of several healthy adults to estimate repertoire size and the extent of clonotype sharing between individuals.

The donors were healthy, HIV-negative adults with no recently reported acute infections or vaccinations. Only Caucasian adults living in Nashville, Tennessee, USA were represented among the donors. CD4+ T cells were enriched by magnetic negative selection; naive cells were then positively selected on CD45RA, and the negative fraction formed the memory subset. Blood was collected by leukapheresis, and PBMCs were isolated by Ficoll-Histopaque density gradient centrifugation and then cryopreserved in liquid nitrogen vapor phase. Analytical flow cytometry was used to check the purity and quantity of every magnetically sorted T cell population. Each sorted fraction had its genomic DNA isolated and then quantified by UV absorbance on a Nanodrop 2000c. Comment on this clone: The target of this receptor is not known. Per-base qualities were not stored, and no clone one base away is much larger.

General findings and caveats noted by the study authors: Even with the large sequencing depth, rarefaction of the sorted-subset datasets indicated that sequencing was incomplete. Compared with non-shared clonotypes, clonotypes shared by all four sorted-subset donors had higher generation probabilities. Sampling was restricted to blood, and TCR repertoires in tissues likely differ from the TCR repertoires found in blood. Across several donors, 5% to 6% of naive CD4, approximately 3.6% of naive CD8, approximately 2.5% of memory CD4, and about 0.44% of memory CD8 clonotypes were shared. Naive subsets generally had larger estimated clonotype richness than memory subsets. Because the study included only a small number of donors, the genetic and exposure-history diversity represented was limited. Pairwise subsampling indicated that sequencing depth was expected to affect the degree of clonotype sharing among donors.

TCR CDR3 regions were amplified from genomic DNA by multiplex PCR using the deep immunoSEQ assay. Extracted genomic DNA from each cell subset was distributed evenly across all wells of several immunoSEQ 96-well plates, and each plate was treated as a replicate. For sorted subsets, 150 to 250 ng of genomic DNA, equivalent to some 33,000 T cell genomes, went into each replicate PCR. Purified libraries were quantified with a Qubit 3.0 fluorometer, sized on a Bioanalyzer 2100, and re-quantified with the KAPA Library Quantification kit. Every immunoSEQ 96-well plate was sequenced on a dedicated single-read 150-cycle Illumina NextSeq 550 flow cell. Per the source publication's procedure: Because only junctional sequences without quality scores were contained in the immunoSEQ output, filtering matching that applied to full-length reads could not be performed. Sequences were annotated with PyIR, a Python wrapper for IgBLAST v1.9, and V/J genes and CDR3 were assigned using IMGT germline references. Reads with weak V/J assignments (E-value above 1e-6), missing CDR3, stop codons, out-of-frame junctions, or ambiguous translated residues were removed. V3J clonotypes were defined by identical inferred V gene, J gene, and CDR3 amino acid sequence. Percentage overlap between repertoires was computed as shared unique clonotypes divided by the size of the smaller repertoire. Richness of each repertoire was evaluated using RTK rarefaction, the Chao1 estimator, and Recon v2.1 estimates of unobserved clonotypes. Generation probabilities for all TCRbeta clonotypes obtained by the gDNA method from a handful of donors were computed using OLGA. The clones in this table, taken by TCRdb from immuneACCESS, are in-frame only. Not every clone is retained; where verified, under half of the shortfall comes from an unresolved V gene, and the cause of the rest is unknown. That table gives V, J and clone size, and the DNA gave D and trimming. A total of a few hundred thousand clones appear in this sample, less than 85% of them only once. The ten largest make up 10% to 13% of the sample.

The clonotype comes from a man between 25 and 39 years old in good health. Sequencing was carried out using memory CD4+ T cells sorted from blood. The intended sense of this specimen's cell subset or site label: CD45RA-negative fraction.

The CDR3 protein sequence reads: CASSLARGEAFF. The nucleotide sequence reads as follows: TGTGCCAGCAGCTTAGCACGGGGTGAAGCTTTCTTT. The rearranged chain carries TRBV7-6 and TRBJ1-1; the D gene assignment is ambiguous. CDR1 and CDR2, per the germline V gene, are SGHVS and FNYEAQ. The V and J ends are trimmed by 0 bases and 7 bases, leaving 6 bases between them. Including the terminal cysteine and phenylalanine, the CDR3 comprises 12 residues. The only DNA kept is the CDR3, 36 bases in frame from the first base. Supplemented by the reference TRBV7-6 and TRBJ1-1 proteins around the CDR3, the complete variable domain is GAGVSQSPRYKVTKRGQDVALRCDPISGHVSLYWYRQALGQGPEFLTYFNYEAQQDKSGLPNDRFSAERPEGSISTLTIQRTEQRDSAMYRCASSLARGEAFFGQGTRLTVV.